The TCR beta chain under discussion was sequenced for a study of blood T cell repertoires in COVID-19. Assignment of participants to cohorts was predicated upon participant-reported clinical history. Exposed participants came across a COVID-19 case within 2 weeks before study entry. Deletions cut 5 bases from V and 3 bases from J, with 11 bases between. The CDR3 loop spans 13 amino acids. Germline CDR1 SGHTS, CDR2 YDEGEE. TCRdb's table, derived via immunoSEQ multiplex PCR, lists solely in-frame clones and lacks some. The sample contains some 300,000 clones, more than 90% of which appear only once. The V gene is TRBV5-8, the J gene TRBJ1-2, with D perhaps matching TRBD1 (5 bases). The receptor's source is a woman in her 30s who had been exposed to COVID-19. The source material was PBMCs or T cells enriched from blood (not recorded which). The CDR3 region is CASRAWGDYGYTF. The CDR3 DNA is TGTGCCAGCAGGGCGTGGGGCGACTATGGCTACACCTTC.